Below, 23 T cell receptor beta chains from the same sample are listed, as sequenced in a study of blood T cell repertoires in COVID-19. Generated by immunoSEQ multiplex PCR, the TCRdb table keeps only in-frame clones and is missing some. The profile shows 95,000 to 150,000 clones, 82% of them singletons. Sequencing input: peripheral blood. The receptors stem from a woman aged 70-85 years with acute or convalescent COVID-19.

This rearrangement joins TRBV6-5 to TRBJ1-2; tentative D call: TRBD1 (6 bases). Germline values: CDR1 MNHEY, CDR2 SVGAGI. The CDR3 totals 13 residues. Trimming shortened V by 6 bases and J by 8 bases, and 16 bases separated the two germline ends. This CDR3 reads CASRSTGKGGYTF. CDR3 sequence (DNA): TGTGCCAGCAGATCCACAGGGAAAGGAGGCTACACCTTC.

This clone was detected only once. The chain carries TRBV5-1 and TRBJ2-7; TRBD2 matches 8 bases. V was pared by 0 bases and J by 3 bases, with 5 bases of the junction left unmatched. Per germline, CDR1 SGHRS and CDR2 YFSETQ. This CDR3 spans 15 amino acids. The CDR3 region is CASSLGGTSNYEQYF. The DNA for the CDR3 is TGCGCCAGCAGCTTGGGGGGGACTAGTAACTACGAGCAGTACTTC. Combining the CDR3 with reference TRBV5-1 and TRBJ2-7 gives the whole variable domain KAGVTQTPRYLIKTRGQQVTLSCSPISGHRSVSWYQQTPGQGLQFLFEYFSETQRNKGNFPGRFSGRQFSNSRSEMNVSTLELGDSALYLCASSLGGTSNYEQYFGPGTRLTVT.

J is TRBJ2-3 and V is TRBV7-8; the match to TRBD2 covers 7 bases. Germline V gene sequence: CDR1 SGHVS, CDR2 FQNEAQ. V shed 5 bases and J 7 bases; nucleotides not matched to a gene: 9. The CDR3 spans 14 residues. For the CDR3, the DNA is TGTGCCAGCAGCATCCAAGCGGGGATAAATACGCAGTATTTT. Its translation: CASSIQAGINTQYF.

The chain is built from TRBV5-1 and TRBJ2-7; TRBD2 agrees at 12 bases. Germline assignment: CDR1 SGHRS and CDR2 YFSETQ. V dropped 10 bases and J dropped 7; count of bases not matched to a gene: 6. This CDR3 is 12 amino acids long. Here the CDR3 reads CAPGLAGGEQYF. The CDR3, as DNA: TGCGCCCCGGGACTAGCGGGTGGGGAGCAGTACTTC.

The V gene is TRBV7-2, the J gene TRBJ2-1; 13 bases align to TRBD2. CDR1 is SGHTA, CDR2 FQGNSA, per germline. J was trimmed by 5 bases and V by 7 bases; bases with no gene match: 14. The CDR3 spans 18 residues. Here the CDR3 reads CASTYFPVGTSGDNEQFF. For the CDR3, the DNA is TGTGCCAGCACCTACTTCCCGGTTGGGACTAGCGGGGACAATGAGCAGTTCTTC.

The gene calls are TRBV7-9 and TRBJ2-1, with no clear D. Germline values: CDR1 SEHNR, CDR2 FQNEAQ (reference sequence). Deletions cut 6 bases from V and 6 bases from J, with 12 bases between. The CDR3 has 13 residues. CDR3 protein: CASSSGPSNEQFF. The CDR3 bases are TGTGCCAGCAGTTCGGGTCCTAGCAATGAGCAGTTCTTC.

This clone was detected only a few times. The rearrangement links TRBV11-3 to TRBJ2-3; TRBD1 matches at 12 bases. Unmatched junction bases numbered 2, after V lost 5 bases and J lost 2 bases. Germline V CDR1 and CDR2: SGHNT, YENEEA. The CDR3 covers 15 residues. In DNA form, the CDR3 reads TGTGCCAGCAGCCCGGGACAGGGGGCCACAGATACGCAGTATTTT. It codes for CASSPGQGATDTQYF.

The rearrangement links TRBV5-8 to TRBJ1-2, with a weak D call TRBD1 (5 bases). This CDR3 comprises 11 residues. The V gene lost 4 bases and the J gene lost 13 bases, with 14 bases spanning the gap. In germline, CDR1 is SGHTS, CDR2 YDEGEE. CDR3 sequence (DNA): TGTGCCAGCAGCCGAGGAGGGGTTATCACCTTC. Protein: CASSRGGVITF.

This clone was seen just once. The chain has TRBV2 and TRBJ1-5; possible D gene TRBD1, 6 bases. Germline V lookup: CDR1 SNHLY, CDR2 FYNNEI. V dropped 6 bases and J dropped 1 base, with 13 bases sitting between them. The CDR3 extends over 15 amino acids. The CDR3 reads CASRYRVGSNQPQHF. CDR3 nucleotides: TGTGCCAGCAGATACAGGGTGGGGAGCAATCAGCCCCAGCATTTT.

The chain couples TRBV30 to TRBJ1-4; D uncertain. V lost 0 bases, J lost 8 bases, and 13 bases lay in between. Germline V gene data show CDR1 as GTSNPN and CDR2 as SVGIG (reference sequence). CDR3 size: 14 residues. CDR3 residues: CAWSVWENSEKLFF. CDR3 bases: TGTGCCTGGAGTGTATGGGAGAATTCCGAAAAACTGTTTTTT.

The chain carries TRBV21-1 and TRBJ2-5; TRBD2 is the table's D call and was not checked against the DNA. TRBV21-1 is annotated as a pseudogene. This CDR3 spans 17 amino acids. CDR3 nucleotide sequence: TGTGCCAGCAGCAAAGAAAGGAGCAGAGTCCCTCTTGAGACCCAGTACTTC. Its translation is CASSKERSRVPLETQYF.

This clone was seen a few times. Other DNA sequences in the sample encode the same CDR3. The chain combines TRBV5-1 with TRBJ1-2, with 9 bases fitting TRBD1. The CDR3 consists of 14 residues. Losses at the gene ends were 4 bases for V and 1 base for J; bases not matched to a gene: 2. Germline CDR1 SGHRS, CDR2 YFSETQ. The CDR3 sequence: CASSVDRGNYGYTF. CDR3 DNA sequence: TGCGCCAGCAGCGTGGACAGGGGTAACTATGGCTACACCTTC.

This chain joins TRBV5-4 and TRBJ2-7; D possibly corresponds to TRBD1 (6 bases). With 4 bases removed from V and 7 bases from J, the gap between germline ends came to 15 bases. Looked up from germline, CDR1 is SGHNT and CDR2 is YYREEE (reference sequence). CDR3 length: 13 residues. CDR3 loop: CASSRQQGDEQYV. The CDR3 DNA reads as TGTGCCAGCAGCCGGCAACAGGGAGATGAGCAGTACGTC.

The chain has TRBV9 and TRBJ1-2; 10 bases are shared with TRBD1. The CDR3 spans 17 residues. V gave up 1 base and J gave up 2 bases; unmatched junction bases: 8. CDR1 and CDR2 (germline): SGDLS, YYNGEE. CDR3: CASSVTLGTGANYGYTF. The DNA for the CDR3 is TGTGCCAGCAGCGTAACCCTCGGGACAGGGGCGAACTATGGCTACACCTTC.

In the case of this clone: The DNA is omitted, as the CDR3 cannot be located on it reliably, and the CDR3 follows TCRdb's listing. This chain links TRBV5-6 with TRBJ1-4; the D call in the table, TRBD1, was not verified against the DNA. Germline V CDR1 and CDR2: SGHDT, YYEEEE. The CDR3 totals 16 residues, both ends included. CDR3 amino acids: CASSSSAGATNEKLFF.

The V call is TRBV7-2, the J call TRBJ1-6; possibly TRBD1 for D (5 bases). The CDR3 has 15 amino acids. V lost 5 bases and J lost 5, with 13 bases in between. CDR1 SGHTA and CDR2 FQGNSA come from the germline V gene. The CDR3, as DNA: TGTGCCAGCAGCCTCAGGGATTTCAATAATTCACCCCTCCACTTT. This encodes CASSLRDFNNSPLHF.

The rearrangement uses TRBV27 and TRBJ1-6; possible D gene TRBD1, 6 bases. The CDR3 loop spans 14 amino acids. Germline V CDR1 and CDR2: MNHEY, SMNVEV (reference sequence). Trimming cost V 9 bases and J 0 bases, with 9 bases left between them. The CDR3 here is CASTGFSYNSPLHF. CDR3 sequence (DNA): TGTGCCAGTACAGGGTTCTCCTATAATTCACCCCTCCACTTT.

The DNA for the CDR3 is TGTGCCAGCAGCCTCGGGGGGGGGCCTAATGAAAAACTGTTTTTT. Encoded protein: CASSLGGGPNEKLFF. This sequence joins TRBV3-1 (or the pseudogene TRBV3-2) and TRBJ1-4, with a tentative D call TRBD1 (6 bases). Germline values: CDR1 LGHDT, CDR2 YNNKEL (reference sequence). CDR3 length equals 15 residues. Trimming removed 4 bases at V and 3 bases at J, with 12 bases between.

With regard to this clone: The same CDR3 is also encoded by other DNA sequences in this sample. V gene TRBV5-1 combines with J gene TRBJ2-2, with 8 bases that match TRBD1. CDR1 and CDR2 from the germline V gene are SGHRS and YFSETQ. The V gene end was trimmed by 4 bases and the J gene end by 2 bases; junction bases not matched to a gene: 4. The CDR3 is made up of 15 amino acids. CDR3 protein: CASSVGQGNTGELFF. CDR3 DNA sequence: TGCGCCAGCAGCGTCGGACAGGGTAACACCGGGGAGCTGTTTTTT.

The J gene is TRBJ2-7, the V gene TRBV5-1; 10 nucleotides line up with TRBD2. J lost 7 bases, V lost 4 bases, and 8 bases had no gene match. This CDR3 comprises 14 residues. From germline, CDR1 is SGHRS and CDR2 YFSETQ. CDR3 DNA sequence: TGCGCCAGCAGCCAAAGCGGGGGGGCTCAAGAGCAGTACTTC. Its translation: CASSQSGGAQEQYF.

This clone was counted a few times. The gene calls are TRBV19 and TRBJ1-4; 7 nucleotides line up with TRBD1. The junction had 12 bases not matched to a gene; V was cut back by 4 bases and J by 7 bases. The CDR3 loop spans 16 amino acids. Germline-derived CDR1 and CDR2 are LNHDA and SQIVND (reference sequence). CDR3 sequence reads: CASSTPWDRFGEKLFF. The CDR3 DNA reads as TGTGCCAGTAGTACCCCCTGGGACAGATTTGGTGAAAAACTGTTTTTT.

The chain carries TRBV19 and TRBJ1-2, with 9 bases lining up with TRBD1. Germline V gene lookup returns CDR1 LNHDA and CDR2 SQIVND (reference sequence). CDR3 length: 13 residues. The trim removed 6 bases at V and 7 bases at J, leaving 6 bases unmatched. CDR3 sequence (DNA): TGTGCCAGTAGGGCCGGGACAGGGCTTGGCTACACCTTC. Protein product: CASRAGTGLGYTF.

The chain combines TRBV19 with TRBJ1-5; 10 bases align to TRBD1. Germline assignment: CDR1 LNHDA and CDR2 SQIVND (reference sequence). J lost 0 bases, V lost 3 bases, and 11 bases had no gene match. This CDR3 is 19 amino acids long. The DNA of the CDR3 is TGTGCCAGTAGTATGAGGGGACAGGGGCGATCGGTTAGCAATCAGCCCCAGCATTTT. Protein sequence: CASSMRGQGRSVSNQPQHF.